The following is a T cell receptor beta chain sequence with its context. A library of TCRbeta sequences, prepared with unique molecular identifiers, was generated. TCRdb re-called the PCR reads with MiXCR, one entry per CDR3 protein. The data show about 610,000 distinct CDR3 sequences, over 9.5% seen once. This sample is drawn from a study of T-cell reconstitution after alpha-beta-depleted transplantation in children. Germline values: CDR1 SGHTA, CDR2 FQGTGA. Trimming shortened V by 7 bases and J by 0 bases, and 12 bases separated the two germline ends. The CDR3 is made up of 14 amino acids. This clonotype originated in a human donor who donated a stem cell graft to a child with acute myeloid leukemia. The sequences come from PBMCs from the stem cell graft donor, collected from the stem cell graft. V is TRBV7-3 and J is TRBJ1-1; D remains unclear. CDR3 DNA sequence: TGTGCCAGCAAGAGGCAGGCCATGAACACTGAAGCTTTCTTT. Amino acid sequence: CASKRQAMNTEAFF.